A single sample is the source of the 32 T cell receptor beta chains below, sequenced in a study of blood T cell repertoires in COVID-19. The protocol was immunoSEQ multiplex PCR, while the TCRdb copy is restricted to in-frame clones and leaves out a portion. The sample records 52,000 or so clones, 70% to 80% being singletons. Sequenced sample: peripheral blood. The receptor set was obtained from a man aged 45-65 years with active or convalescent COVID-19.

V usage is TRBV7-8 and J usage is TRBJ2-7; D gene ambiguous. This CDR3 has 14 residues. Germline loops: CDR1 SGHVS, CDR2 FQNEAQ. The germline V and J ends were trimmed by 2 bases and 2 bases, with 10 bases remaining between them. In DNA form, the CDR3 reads TGTGCCAGCAGCTTAATTCCCCCCGCCTACGAGCAGTACTTC. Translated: CASSLIPPAYEQYF.

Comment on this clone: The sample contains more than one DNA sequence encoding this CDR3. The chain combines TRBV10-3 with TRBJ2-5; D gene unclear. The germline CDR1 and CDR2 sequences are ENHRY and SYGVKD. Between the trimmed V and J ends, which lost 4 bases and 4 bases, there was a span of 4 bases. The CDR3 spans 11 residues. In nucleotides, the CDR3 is TGTGCCATCAGTGGCGGAGAGACCCAGTACTTC. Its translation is CAISGGETQYF.

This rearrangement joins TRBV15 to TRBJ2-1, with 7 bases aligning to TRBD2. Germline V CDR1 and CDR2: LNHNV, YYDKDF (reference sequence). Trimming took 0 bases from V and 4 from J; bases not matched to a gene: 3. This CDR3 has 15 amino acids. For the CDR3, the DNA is TGTGCCACCAGCAGAGATACAGCGGGGTACAATGAGCAGTTCTTC. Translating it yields CATSRDTAGYNEQFF.

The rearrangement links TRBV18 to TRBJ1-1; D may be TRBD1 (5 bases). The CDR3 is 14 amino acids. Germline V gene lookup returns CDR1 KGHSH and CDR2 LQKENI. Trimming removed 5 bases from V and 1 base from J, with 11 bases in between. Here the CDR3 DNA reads TGTGCCAGCTCAGAGAGACAGCCGAACACTGAAGCTTTCTTT. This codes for CASSERQPNTEAFF. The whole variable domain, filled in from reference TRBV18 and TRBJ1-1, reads NAGVMQNPRHLVRRRGQEARLRCSPMKGHSHVYWYRQLPEEGLKFMVYLQKENIIDESGMPKERFSAEFPKEGPSILRIQQVVRGDSAAYFCASSERQPNTEAFFGQGTRLTVV.

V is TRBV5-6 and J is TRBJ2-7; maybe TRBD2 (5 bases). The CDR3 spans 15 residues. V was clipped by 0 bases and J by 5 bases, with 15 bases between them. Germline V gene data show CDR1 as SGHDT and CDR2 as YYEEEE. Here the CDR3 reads CASSLVLVMNDEQYF. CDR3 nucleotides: TGTGCCAGCAGCTTGGTACTAGTTATGAATGACGAGCAGTACTTC.

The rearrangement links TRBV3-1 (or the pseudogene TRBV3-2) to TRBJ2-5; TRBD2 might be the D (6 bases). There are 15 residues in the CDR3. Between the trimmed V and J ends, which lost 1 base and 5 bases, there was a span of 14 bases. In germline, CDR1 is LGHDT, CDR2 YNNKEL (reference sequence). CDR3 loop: CASSQGPSSGETQYF. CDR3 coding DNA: TGTGCCAGCAGCCAAGGCCCCTCGAGCGGGGAGACCCAGTACTTC.

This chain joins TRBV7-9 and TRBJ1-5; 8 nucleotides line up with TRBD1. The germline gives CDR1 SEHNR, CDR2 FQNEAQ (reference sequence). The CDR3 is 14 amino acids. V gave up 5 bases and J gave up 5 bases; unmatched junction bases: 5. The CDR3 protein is CASSTTGGDQPQHF. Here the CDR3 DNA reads TGTGCCAGCAGCACAACAGGGGGTGATCAGCCCCAGCATTTT.

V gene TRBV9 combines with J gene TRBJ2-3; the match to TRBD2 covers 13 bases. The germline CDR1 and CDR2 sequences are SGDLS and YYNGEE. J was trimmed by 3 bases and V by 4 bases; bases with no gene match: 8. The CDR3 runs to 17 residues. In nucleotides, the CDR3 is TGTGCCAGCAGCCCACACGGACTAGCGGGGGTTACAGATACGCAGTATTTT. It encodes CASSPHGLAGVTDTQYF.

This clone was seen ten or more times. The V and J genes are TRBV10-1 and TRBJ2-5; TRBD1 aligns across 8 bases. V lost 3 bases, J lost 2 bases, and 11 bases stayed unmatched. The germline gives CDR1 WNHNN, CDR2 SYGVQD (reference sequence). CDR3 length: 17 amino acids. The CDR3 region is CASSDETGDWPQETQYF. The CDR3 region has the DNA TGCGCCAGCAGTGACGAGACAGGGGATTGGCCTCAAGAGACCCAGTACTTC.

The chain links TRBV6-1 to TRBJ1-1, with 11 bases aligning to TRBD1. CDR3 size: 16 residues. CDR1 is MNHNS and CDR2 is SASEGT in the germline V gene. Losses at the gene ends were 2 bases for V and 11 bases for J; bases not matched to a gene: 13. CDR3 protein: CASSEFWGQGVSHAFF. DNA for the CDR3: TGTGCCAGCAGTGAATTCTGGGGACAGGGGGTATCGCATGCTTTCTTT.

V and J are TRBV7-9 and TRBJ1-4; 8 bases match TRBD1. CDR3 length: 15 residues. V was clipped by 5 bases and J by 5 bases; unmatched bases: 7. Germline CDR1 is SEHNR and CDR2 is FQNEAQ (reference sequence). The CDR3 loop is CASSARTGSNEKLFF. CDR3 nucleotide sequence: TGTGCCAGCAGCGCACGGACAGGGTCAAATGAAAAACTGTTTTTT.

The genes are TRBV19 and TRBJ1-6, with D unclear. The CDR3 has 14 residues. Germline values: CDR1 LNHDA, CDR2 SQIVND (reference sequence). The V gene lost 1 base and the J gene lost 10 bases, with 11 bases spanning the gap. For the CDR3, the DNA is TGTGCCAGTAGTATAGGGGCCCCCGACTCACCCCTCCACTTT. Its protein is CASSIGAPDSPLHF.

The chain's CDR3 is CASSLVRGETQYF. The CDR3 nucleotides read TGTGCCAGCAGCTTAGTGAGGGGGGAGACCCAGTACTTC. V and J are TRBV5-4 and TRBJ2-5; TRBD1 might be the D (6 bases). V dropped 2 bases and J dropped 5 bases, with 10 bases sitting between them. Germline V gives CDR1 SGHNT, CDR2 YYREEE (reference sequence). The CDR3 has 13 residues. Full variable domain (missing parts from reference TRBV5-4 and TRBJ2-5): ETGVTQSPTHLIKTRGQQVTLRCSSQSGHNTVSWYQQALGQGPQFIFQYYREEENGRGNFPPRFSGLQFPNYSSELNVNALELDDSALYLCASSLVRGETQYFGPGTRLLVL.

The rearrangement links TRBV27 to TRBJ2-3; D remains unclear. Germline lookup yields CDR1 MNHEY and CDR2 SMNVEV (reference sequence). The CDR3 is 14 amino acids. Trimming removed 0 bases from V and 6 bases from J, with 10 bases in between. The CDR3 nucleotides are TGTGCCAGCAGTTTATCGATGACTTCGGATACGCAGTATTTT. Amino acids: CASSLSMTSDTQYF.

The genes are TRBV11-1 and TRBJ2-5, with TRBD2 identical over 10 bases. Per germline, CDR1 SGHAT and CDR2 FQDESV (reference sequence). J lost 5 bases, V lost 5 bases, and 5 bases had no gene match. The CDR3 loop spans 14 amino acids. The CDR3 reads CASSLSGGRETQYF. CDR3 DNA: TGTGCCAGCAGCCTTAGCGGGGGGCGGGAGACCCAGTACTTC.

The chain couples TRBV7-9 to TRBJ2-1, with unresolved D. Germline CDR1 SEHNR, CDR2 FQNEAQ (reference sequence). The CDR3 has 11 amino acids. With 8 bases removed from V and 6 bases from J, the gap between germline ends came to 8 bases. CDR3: CASLSLNEQFF. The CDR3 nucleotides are TGTGCCAGCTTGTCCCTCAATGAGCAGTTCTTC. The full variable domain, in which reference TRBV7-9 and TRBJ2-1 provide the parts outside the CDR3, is DTGVSQNPRHKITKRGQNVTFRCDPISEHNRLYWYRQTLGQGPEFLTYFQNEAQLEKSRLLSDRFSAERPKGSFSTLEIQRTEQGDSAMYLCASLSLNEQFFGPGTRLTVL.

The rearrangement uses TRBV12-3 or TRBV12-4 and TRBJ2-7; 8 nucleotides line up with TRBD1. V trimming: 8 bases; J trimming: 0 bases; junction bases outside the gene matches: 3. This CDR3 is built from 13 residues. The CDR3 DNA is TGTGCCAGCCGGGACAGGATCTCCTACGAGCAGTACTTC. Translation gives CASRDRISYEQYF.

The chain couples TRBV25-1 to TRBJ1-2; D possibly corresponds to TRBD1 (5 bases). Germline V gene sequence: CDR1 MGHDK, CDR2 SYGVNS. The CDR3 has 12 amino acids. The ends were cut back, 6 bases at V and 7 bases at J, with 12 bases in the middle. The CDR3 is CASRGQNSGYTF. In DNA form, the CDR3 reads TGTGCCAGCAGGGGGCAGAATAGTGGCTACACCTTC.

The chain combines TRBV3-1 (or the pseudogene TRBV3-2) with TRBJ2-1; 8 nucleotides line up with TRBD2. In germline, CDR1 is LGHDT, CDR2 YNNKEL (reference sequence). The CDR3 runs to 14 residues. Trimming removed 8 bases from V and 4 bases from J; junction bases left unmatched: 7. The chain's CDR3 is CASGQRGRYNEQFF. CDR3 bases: TGTGCCAGCGGACAGCGGGGGAGATACAATGAGCAGTTCTTC.

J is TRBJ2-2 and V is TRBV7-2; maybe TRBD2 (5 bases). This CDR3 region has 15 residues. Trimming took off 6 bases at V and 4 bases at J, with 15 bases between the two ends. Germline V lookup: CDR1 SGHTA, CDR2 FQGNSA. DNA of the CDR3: TGTGCCAGCAGTTCCCCCGGCGGAGGCACCGGGGAGCTGTTTTTT. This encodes CASSSPGGGTGELFF. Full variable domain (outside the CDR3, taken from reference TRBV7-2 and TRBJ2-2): GAGVSQSPSNKVTEKGKDVELRCDPISGHTALYWYRQSLGQGLEFLIYFQGNSAPDKSGLPSDRFSAERTGGSVSTLTIQRTQQEDSAVYLCASSSPGGGTGELFFGEGSRLTVL.

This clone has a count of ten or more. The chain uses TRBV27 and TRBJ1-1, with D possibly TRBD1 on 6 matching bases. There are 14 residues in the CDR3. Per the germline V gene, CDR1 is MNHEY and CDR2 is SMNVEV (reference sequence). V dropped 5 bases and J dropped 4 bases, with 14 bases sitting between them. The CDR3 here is CASSKSDRSTEAFF. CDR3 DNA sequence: TGTGCCAGCAGTAAATCGGACAGATCCACTGAAGCTTTCTTT.

CDR3 amino acids: CASSFGDSPQWANVLTF. CDR3 DNA: TGTGCCAGCAGCTTTGGGGACAGTCCGCAATGGGCCAACGTCCTGACTTTC. This chain connects TRBV5-4 to TRBJ2-6; 7 nucleotides align to TRBD1. Germline lookup yields CDR1 SGHNT and CDR2 YYREEE (reference sequence). CDR3 length: 17 residues. The junction had 10 bases not matched to a gene; V was cut back by 2 bases and J by 5 bases.

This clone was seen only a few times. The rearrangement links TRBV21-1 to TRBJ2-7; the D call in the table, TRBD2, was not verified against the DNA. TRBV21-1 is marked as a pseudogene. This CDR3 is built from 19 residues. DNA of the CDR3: TGTGCCAGCAAGAGGGCCGGGACTAGCGGGGGCCGAATCTCCTACGAGCAGTACTTC. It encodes CASKRAGTSGGRISYEQYF.

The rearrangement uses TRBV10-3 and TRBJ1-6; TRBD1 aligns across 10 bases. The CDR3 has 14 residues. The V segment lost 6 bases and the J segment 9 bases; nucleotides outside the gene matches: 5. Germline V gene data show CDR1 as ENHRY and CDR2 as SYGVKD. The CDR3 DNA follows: TGTGCCATCAGCGAGGGGACAGGGGTTTCACCCCTCCACTTT. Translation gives CAISEGTGVSPLHF.

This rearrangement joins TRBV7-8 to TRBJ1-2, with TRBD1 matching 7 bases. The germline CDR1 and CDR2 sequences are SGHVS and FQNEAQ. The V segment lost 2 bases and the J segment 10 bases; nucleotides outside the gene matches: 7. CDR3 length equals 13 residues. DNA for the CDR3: TGTGCCAGCAGCTTAAATCGACAGGGTCCCTACACCTTC. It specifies CASSLNRQGPYTF. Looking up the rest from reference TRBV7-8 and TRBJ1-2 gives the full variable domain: GAGVSQSPRYKVAKRGQDVALRCDPISGHVSLFWYQQALGQGPEFLTYFQNEAQLDKSGLPSDRFFAERPEGSVSTLKIQRTQQEDSAVYLCASSLNRQGPYTFGSGTRLTVV.

In DNA form, the CDR3 reads TGTGCCAGCAGCCAAGATACGAGGGACAGGGACTATGGCTACACCTTC. Amino acids: CASSQDTRDRDYGYTF. The chain combines TRBV3-1 (or the pseudogene TRBV3-2) with TRBJ1-2, with TRBD1 matching over 9 bases. The CDR3 contains 16 residues. CDR1 LGHDT and CDR2 YNNKEL come from the germline V gene (reference sequence). V was pared by 0 bases and J by 3 bases, with 5 bases of the junction left unmatched.

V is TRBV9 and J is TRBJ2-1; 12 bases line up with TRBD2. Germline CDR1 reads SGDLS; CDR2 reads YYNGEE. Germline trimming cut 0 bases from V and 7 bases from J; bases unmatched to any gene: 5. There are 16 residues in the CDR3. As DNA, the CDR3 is TGTGCCAGCAGCGTAGGACTAGCGGGGGCCTTGAATGAGCAGTTCTTC. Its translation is CASSVGLAGALNEQFF.

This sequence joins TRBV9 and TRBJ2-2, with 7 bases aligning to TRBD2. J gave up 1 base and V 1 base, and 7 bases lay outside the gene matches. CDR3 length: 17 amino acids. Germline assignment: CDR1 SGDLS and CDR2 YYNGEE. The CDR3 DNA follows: TGTGCCAGCAGCGTAATCGGGAGGATAGAGAACACCGGGGAGCTGTTTTTT. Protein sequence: CASSVIGRIENTGELFF.

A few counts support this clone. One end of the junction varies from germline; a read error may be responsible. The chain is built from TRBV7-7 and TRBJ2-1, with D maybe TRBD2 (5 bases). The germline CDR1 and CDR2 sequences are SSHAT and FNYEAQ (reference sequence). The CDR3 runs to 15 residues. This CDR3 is CASSLDGGAYNEQFF. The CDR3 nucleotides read TGTGCTAGCAGCTTAGATGGAGGAGCCTACAATGAGCAGTTCTTC.

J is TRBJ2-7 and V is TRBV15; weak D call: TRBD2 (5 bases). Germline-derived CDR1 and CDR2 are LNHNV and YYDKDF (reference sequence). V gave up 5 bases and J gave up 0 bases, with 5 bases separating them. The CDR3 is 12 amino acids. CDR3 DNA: TGTGCCACCAGCGAGGGCTCCTACGAGCAGTACTTC. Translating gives CATSEGSYEQYF.

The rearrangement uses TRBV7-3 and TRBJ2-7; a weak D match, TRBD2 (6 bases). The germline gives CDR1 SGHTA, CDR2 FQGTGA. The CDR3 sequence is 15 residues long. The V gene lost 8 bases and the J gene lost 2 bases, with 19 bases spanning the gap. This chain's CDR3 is CASRREVGGPYEQYF. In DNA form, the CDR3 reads TGTGCCAGCCGACGGGAAGTAGGAGGGCCCTACGAGCAGTACTTC.

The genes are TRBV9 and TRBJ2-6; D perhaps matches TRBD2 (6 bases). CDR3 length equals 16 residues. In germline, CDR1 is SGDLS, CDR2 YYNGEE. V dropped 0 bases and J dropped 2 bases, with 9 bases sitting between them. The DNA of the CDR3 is TGTGCCAGCAGCGTAGGGGACTTAGCTGGGGCCAACGTCCTGACTTTC. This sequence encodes CASSVGDLAGANVLTF.